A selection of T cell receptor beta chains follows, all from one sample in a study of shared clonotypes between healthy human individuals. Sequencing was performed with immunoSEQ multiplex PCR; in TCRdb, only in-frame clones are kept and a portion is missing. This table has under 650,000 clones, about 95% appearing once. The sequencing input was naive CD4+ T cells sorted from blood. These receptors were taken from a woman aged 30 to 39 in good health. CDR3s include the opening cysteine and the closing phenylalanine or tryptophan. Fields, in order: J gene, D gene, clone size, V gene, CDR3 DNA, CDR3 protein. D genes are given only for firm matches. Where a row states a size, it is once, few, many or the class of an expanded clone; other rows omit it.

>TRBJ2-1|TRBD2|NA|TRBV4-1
TGCGCCAGCAGCCGGGGACTAGCGGGAGGGCCCCGAGTCAATGAGCAGTTCTTC
CASSRGLAGGPRVNEQFF
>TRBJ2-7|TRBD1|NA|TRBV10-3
TGTGCCATCAGTTCGGGACAGGGGACCTACGAGCAGTACTTC
CAISSGQGTYEQYF
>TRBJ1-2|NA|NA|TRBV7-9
TGTGCCAGCAGCTTAGGCGACCCTAACTATGGCTACACCTTC
CASSLGDPNYGYTF
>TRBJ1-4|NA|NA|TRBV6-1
TGTGCCAGCAGGAGGACATTAGGGAATGAAAAACTGTTTTTT
CASRRTLGNEKLFF
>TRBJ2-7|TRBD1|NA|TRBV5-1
TGCGCCAGCAGCTCCGGGACAGGAGACTACGAGCAGTACTTC
CASSSGTGDYEQYF
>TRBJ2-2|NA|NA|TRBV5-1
TGCGCCAGCAGCTTAGACGACACCGGGGAGCTGTTTTTT
CASSLDDTGELFF
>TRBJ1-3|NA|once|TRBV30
TGTGCCTGGGACAACTCTGGAAACACCATATATTTT
CAWDNSGNTIYF
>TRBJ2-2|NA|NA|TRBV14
TGTGCCAGCAGCGGTAGGGTTACCGGGGAGCTGTTTTTT
CASSGRVTGELFF
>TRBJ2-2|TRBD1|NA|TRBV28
TGTGCCAGCAGATCGACAGGGTCCGGGGAGCTGTTTTTT
CASRSTGSGELFF
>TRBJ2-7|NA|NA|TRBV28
TGTGCCAGCAGTTTAAGTAGGGAGCAGTACTTC
CASSLSREQYF
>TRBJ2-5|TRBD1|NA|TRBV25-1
TGTGCCAGCAGTGGGTTTGAGGGGACAGGTCAAGAGACCCAGTACTTC
CASSGFEGTGQETQYF
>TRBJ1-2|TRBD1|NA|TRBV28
TGTGCCAGCAGGTCGGACAGGGCCTATGGCTACACCTTC
CASRSDRAYGYTF
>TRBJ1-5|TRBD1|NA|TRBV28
TGTGCCAGCAGTTCGGACGGACAGGGTGGGCATCAGCCCCAGCATTTT
CASSSDGQGGHQPQHF
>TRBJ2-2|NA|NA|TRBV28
TGTGCCAGCAGTTTGGGTGACAGTAACACCGGGGAGCTGTTTTTT
CASSLGDSNTGELFF
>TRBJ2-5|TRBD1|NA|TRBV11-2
TGTGCCAGCAACAGACAGGGCGAACAAGAGACCCAGTACTTC
CASNRQGEQETQYF
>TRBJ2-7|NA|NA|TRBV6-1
TGTGCCAGCAGTGCCCTGACAGGAGGTACCGACGAGCAGTACTTC
CASSALTGGTDEQYF
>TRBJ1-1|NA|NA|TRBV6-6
TGTGCCACCGGCGACCGGGGCGCATGGAACACTGAAGCTTTCTTT
CATGDRGAWNTEAFF